This T cell receptor beta chain came from a study of T cell responses to AZD1222 COVID-19 vaccine. For this clone: Its antigen remains unknown.

The CDR3 has 18 residues. V gave up 4 bases and J gave up 2 bases; unmatched junction bases: 7. Germline CDR1 LGHNT, CDR2 FRNRAP. Study results and caveats: Repertoire collection took place solely once the T cell response had peaked. Distributed over spike, vaccine-associated CD4 TCRs predominated at 160-218 and 743-854. Donor demographics were predominantly white British with a female majority; clonal diversity may be underestimated. Elevations in Spike-specific TCR breadth and depth followed administration of two AZD1222 doses.

Some clones are missing from TCRdb's copy, which holds only in-frame ones; the method was immunoSEQ multiplex PCR. The sample carries some 110,000 clones, 85% to 90% recorded once. Material: peripheral blood, obtained on day 0 of AZD1222 vaccination. The chain employs TRBV12-5 and TRBJ2-2, with TRBD2 identical over 13 bases. The TCR sequence derives from an adult in good health. The CDR3, as DNA: TGTGCTAGTGGTTCCGCGACTAGCGGGGGGCTTAACACCGGGGAGCTGTTTTTT. Translated: CASGSATSGGLNTGELFF.